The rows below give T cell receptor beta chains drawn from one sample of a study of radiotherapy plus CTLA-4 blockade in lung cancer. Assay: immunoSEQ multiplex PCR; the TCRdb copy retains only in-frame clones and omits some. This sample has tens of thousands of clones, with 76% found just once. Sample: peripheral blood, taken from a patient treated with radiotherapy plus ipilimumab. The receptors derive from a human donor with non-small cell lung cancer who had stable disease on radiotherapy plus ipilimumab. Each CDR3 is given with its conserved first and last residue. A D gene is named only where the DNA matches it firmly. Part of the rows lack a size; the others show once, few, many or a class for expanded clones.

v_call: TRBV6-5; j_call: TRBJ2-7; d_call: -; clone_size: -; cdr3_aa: CASSYSSLYEQYF; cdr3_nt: TGTGCCAGCAGTTACTCGTCGCTCTACGAGCAGTACTTC
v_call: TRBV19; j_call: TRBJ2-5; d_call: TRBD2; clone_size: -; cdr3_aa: CASSIGRGGRQTQYF; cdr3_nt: TGTGCCAGTAGTATAGGTCGGGGGGGTAGACAGACCCAGTACTTC
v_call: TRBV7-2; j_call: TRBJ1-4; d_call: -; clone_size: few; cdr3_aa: CASSLGDVREKLFF; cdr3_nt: TGTGCCAGCAGCTTGGGGGACGTGCGAGAAAAACTGTTTTTT
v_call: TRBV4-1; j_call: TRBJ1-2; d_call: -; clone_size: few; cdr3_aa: CASSQDPGDYGYTF; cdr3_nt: TGCGCCAGCAGCCAAGATCCGGGGGACTATGGCTACACCTTC
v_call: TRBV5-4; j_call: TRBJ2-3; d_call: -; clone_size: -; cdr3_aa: CASGPQESTDTQYF; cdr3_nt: TGTGCCAGCGGGCCCCAGGAGTCCACAGATACGCAGTATTTT
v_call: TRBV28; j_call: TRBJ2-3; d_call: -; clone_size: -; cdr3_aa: CASSNLMGVTTDTQYF; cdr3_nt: TGTGCCAGCAGTAATCTCATGGGGGTGACCACAGATACGCAGTATTTT
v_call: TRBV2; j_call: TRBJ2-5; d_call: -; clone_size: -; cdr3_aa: CASSGQGETQYF; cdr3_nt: TGTGCCAGCAGTGGACAAGGAGAGACCCAGTACTTC
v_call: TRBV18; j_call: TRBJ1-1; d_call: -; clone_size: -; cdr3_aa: CASSITQNTEAFF; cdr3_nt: TGTGCCAGCTCAATTACCCAGAACACTGAAGCTTTCTTT
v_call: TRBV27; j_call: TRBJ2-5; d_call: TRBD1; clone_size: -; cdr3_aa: CASTLTWTGRETQYF; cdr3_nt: TGTGCCAGCACTCTGACCTGGACAGGGAGAGAGACCCAGTACTTC
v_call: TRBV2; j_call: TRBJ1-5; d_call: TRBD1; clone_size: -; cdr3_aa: CASRRDRGENQPQHF; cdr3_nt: TGTGCCAGCAGACGGGACAGGGGGGAGAATCAGCCCCAGCATTTT
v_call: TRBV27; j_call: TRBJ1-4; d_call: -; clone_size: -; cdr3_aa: CASSFGVSATNEKLFF; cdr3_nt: TGTGCCAGCAGTTTTGGGGTATCGGCAACTAATGAAAAACTGTTTTTT
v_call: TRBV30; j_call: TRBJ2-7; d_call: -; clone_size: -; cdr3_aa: CAWNPGRRSYEQYF; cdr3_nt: TGTGCCTGGAATCCGGGGAGGCGCTCCTACGAGCAGTACTTC
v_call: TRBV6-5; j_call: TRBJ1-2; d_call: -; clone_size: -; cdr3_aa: CASSYGRGGLTGYTF; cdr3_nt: TGTGCCAGCAGTTACGGGAGGGGAGGTTTGACTGGCTACACCTTC
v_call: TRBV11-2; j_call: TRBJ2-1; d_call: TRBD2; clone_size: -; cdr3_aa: CASSLVLAGQSNEQFF; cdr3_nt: TGTGCCAGCAGCTTAGTACTAGCGGGGCAGTCCAATGAGCAGTTCTTC
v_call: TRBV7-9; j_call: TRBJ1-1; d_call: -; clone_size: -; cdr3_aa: CASSPQGGGTEAFF; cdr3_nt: TGTGCCAGCAGCCCTCAGGGAGGAGGAACTGAAGCTTTCTTT
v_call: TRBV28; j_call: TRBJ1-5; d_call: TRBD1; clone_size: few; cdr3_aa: CASSTGGEPVQHF; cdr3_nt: TGTGCCAGCAGTACAGGGGGCGAGCCGGTCCAGCATTTT
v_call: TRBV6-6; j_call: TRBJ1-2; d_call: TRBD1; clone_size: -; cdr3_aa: CASGQGTDYGYTF; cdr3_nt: TGTGCCAGCGGACAGGGGACGGACTATGGCTACACCTTC
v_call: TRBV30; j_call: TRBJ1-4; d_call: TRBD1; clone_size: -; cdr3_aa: CAWTAGDRAYTTNEKLFF; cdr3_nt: TGTGCCTGGACGGCCGGGGACAGGGCCTACACAACTAATGAAAAACTGTTTTTT
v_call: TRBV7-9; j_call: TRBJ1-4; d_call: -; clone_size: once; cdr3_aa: CASSFAAGQGDNEKLFF; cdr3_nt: TGTGCCAGCAGCTTTGCCGCCGGGCAGGGCGATAATGAAAAACTGTTTTTT
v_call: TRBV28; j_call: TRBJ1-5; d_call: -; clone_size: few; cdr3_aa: CASLTQALWGNQPQHF; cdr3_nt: TGTGCCAGCCTCACTCAGGCCCTCTGGGGCAATCAGCCCCAGCATTTT
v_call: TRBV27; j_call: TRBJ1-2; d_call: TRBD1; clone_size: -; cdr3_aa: CASSLTGGASYGYTF; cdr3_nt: TGTGCCAGCAGTCTTACAGGGGGCGCTAGCTATGGCTACACCTTC
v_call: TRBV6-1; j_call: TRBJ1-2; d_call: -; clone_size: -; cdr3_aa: CASKRDAYGYTF; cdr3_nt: TGTGCCAGCAAACGGGACGCCTATGGCTACACCTTC
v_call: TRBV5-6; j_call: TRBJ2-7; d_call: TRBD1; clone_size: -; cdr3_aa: CASSPGQDEQYF; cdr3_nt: TGTGCCAGCAGCCCGGGACAGGACGAGCAGTACTTC
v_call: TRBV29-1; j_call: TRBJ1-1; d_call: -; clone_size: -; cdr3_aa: CSVTQQGKNTEAFF; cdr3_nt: TGCAGCGTGACCCAACAGGGCAAGAACACTGAAGCTTTCTTT
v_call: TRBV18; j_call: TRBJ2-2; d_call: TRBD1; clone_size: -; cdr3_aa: CASSRTGANTGELFF; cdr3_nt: TGTGCCAGCTCACGGACAGGGGCGAACACCGGGGAGCTGTTTTTT
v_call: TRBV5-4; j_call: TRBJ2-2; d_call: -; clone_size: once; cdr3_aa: CASSLDSNTGELFF; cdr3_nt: TGTGCCAGCAGCTTAGACTCAAACACCGGGGAGCTGTTTTTT
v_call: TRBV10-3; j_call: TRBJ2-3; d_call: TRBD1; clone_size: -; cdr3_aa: CATSQTGTGSDTQYF; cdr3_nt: TGTGCCACCAGTCAAACCGGGACAGGGTCAGATACGCAGTATTTT
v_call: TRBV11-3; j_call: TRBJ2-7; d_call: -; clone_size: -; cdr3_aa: CASSLEGTSYEQYF; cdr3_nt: TGTGCCAGCAGCTTAGAAGGGACATCCTACGAGCAGTACTTC
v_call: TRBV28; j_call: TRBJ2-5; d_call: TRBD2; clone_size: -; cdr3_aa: CASSLLSGGALVTQYF; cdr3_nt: TGTGCCAGCAGTTTATTAAGCGGGGGCGCGTTAGTTACCCAGTACTTC
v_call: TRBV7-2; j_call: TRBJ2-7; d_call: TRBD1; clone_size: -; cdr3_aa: CASSSSDRSSYEQYF; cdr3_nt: TGTGCCAGCAGCTCTTCGGACAGGAGCTCCTACGAGCAGTACTTC
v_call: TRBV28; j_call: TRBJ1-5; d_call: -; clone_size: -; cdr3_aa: CASIEGNIVSNQPQHF; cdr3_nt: TGTGCCAGCATTGAAGGGAACATAGTAAGCAATCAGCCCCAGCATTTT
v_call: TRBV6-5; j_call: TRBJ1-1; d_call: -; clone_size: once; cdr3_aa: CASSRRLGDTEAFF; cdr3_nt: TGTGCCAGCAGCCGGAGATTGGGTGACACTGAAGCTTTCTTT
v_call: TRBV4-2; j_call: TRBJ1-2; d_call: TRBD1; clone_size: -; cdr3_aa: CASSQATGQGYGYTF; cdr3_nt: TGTGCCAGCAGCCAAGCGACGGGACAGGGCTATGGCTACACCTTC
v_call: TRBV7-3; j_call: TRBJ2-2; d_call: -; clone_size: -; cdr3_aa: CASSLNLGATGELFF; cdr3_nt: TGTGCCAGCAGCTTAAATCTGGGGGCAACCGGGGAGCTGTTTTTT
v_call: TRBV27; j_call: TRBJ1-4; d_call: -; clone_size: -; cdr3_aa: CASSLRGIERIKLFF; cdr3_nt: TGTGCCAGCAGTTTGCGAGGGATAGAAAGGATAAAACTGTTTTTT
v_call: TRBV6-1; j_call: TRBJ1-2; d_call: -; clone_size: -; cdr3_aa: CASSDLGAGSDGYTF; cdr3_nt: TGTGCCAGCAGTGATCTGGGGGCAGGGAGTGATGGCTACACCTTC
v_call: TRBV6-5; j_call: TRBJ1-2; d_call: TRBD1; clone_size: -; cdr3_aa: CASSLQGDYGYTF; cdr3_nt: TGTGCCAGCAGCCTACAGGGGGACTATGGCTACACCTTC
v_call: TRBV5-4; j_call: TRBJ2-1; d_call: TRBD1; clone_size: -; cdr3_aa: CASSLEGARNEQFF; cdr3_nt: TGTGCCAGCAGCTTGGAGGGGGCGCGCAATGAGCAGTTCTTC
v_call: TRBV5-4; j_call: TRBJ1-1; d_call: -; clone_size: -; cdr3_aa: CASSLLAGESRAFF; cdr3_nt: TGTGCCAGCAGCTTGTTAGCTGGGGAGAGTCGGGCTTTCTTT
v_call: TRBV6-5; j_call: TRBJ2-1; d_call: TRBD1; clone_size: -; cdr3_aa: CASSPTQGASNEQFF; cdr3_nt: TGTGCCAGCAGTCCTACACAGGGGGCCTCCAATGAGCAGTTCTTC
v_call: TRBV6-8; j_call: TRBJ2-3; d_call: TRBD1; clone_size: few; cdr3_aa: CASSEEQGKADTQYF; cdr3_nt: TGTGCCAGCAGTGAAGAACAGGGGAAGGCAGATACGCAGTATTTT
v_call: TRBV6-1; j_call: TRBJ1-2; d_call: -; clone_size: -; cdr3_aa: CASSELGGRAEHYGYTF; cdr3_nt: TGTGCCAGCAGCGAACTGGGGGGCAGGGCTGAGCACTATGGCTACACCTTC
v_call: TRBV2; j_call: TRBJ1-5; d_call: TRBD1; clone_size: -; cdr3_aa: CASDRVNQPQHF; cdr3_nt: TGTGCCAGCGACAGGGTCAATCAGCCCCAGCATTTT
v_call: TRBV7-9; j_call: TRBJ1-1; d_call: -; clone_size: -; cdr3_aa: CASSPLSIEAFNTEAFF; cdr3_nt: TGTGCCAGCAGCCCTCTCTCAATCGAAGCCTTCAACACTGAAGCTTTCTTT
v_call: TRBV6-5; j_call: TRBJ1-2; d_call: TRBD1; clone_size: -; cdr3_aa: CASSYGTATYGYTF; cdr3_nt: TGTGCCAGCAGCTACGGGACAGCAACCTATGGCTACACCTTC
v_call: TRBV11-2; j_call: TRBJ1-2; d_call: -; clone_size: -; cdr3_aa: CASSLDAFRQSVSYGYTF; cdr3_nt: TGTGCCAGCAGCTTAGATGCTTTTCGGCAATCGGTGAGCTATGGCTACACCTTC
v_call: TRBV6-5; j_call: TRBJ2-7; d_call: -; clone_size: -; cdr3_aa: CASTSNTAYEQYF; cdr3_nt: TGTGCCAGCACCTCCAACACGGCCTACGAGCAGTACTTC
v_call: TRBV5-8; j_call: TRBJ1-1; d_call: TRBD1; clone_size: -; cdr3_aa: CASNLGQAVNTEAFF; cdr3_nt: TGTGCCAGCAACCTGGGACAGGCGGTGAACACTGAAGCTTTCTTT